This T cell receptor (beta chain) was retrieved from a study of T-cell memory formation after mild COVID-19. Study results and caveats: Contracting clones localized mainly to CM and EM when CD4+ and mainly to EMRA when CD8+. Whereas later expanders leaned CD4+, clones contracting day 15 to 85 showed a balanced CD4/CD8 makeup.

The CDR3 length is 14 residues. Looked up from germline, CDR1 is MNHNY and CDR2 is SVGAGI (reference sequence). Trimming cost V 5 bases and J 0 bases, with 10 bases left between them. In regard to this clonotype: Its target is not known.

TCRdb processed the 5' RACE reads anew with MiXCR; each CDR3 protein has one entry. This table holds about 290,000 distinct CDR3 sequences, roughly 15% found once. The source of this sequence is a man aged 18 to 29 who had mild COVID-19 (a few samples of this study predate the infection). Cell type and time point are not known. The chain combines TRBV6-6 with TRBJ1-2, with no clear D. Sequences were obtained from PBMCs or a T cell subset sorted from them (not recorded which). In nucleotides, the CDR3 is TGTGCCAGCAGTCCGACGAGAGCTAACTATGGCTACACCTTC. Residues: CASSPTRANYGYTF.